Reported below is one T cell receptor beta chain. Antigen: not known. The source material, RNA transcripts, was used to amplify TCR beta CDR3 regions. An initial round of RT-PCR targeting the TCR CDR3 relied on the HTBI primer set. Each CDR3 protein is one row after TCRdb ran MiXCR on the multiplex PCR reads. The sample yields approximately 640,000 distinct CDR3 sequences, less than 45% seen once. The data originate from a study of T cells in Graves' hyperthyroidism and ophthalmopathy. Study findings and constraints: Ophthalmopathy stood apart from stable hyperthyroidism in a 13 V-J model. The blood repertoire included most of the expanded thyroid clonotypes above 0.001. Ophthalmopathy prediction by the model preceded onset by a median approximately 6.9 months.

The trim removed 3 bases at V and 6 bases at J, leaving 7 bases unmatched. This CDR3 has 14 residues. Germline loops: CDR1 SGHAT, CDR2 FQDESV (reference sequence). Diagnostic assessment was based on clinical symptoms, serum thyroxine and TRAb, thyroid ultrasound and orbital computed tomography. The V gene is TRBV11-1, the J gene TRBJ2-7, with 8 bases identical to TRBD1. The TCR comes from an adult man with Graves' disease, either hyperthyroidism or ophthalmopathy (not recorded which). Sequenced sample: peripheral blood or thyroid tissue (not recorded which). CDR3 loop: CASSFRDRIGEQYF. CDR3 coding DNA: TGTGCCAGCAGCTTCCGGGACAGGATTGGCGAGCAGTACTTC.